This is a list of T cell receptor beta chains from one sample in a study of blood T cell repertoires in COVID-19. Sequencing used immunoSEQ multiplex PCR; TCRdb keeps in-frame clones, though not all of them. The sample lists 150,000 to 200,000 clones; roughly 90% were seen once. The source material was peripheral blood. These receptors all come from a woman aged 55-75 years with COVID-19, enrolled during active disease. The CDR3 runs from the conserved cysteine through the conserved F or W. The order of the fields is J gene, V gene, D gene, clone size, CDR3 DNA, CDR3 protein. The D gene is left open where the match is weak. The size field is filled for only some rows; it gives once, few, many or a size class.

TRBJ1-2,TRBV7-9,-,-,TGTGCCAGCAGCTTAGCGATAGTGGAGGGAGGCTACACCTTC,CASSLAIVEGGYTF
TRBJ2-3,TRBV28,TRBD2,few,TGTGCCAGCAAAGGGGGACTAGCTTGGGATACGCAGTATTTT,CASKGGLAWDTQYF
TRBJ2-3,TRBV4-1,TRBD2,-,TGCGCCAGCAGCCAAGTCGGGGGGGCAGGCACAGATACGCAGTATTTT,CASSQVGGAGTDTQYF
TRBJ2-1,TRBV14,TRBD2,-,TGTGCCAGCAGCCAAGCCCCGGGGACTAGCGGGAGAGTCTACAATGAGCAGTTCTTC,CASSQAPGTSGRVYNEQFF
TRBJ1-1,TRBV6-5,-,-,TGTGCCAGCAGTCCTTCCAGGGGAGAAGCTTTCTTT,CASSPSRGEAFF
TRBJ1-1,TRBV5-1,-,-,TGCGCCAGCAGCTTCAGACAGCTGAACACTGAAGCTTTCTTT,CASSFRQLNTEAFF
TRBJ2-7,TRBV9,TRBD2,-,TGTGCCAGCAGCGTAGGAATAGCGGGAGCCCACGAGCAGTACTTC,CASSVGIAGAHEQYF
TRBJ2-7,TRBV11-3,-,-,TGTGCCAGCAGCTTGGACCCTAGGGGCTACGAGCAGTACTTC,CASSLDPRGYEQYF
TRBJ2-7,TRBV6-1,-,-,TGTGCCAGCAGTGAATCGGTTTCCTACGAGCAGTACTTC,CASSESVSYEQYF
TRBJ2-2,TRBV24-1,-,-,TGTGCCACCAGTGATCCTGGAGGTGCCGCCCCCGGGGAGCTGTTTTTT,CATSDPGGAAPGELFF
TRBJ2-7,TRBV7-2,TRBD2,-,TGTGCCAGCAGCTCCCGGACTAGCTTGGAGCAGTACTTC,CASSSRTSLEQYF
TRBJ1-2,TRBV4-1,TRBD1,-,TGCGCCAGCGGACAGGGGATTTACTATGGCTACACCTTC,CASGQGIYYGYTF
TRBJ2-3,TRBV30,TRBD2,-,TGTGCCTGGAGTGTTGAACTAGCGGGAGGGCCAGATACGCAGTATTTT,CAWSVELAGGPDTQYF
TRBJ2-7,TRBV7-2,-,-,TGTGCCACCCAGAGGCCAGGGTCGGACTACTCCTACGAGCAGTACTTC,CATQRPGSDYSYEQYF
TRBJ2-5,TRBV6-6,-,-,TGTGCCAGCAGTCCTCCGGACAGTCTCCAAGAGACCCAGTACTTC,CASSPPDSLQETQYF
TRBJ1-1,TRBV19,-,-,TGTGCCAGTAGTATAGATCGGGGCACTGAAGCTTTCTTT,CASSIDRGTEAFF
TRBJ2-2,TRBV9,-,-,TGTGCCAGCAGCGCCCGACAGGACGGGGAGCTGTTTTTT,CASSARQDGELFF
TRBJ2-7,TRBV4-2,TRBD2,-,TGTGCCAGCAGCCACGAGACTAGCGGGAGTTACGAGCAGTACTTC,CASSHETSGSYEQYF
TRBJ2-6,TRBV7-6,-,few,TGTGCCAGCAGCTTAGTTTCAGACTGGGAGGCTGGGGCCAACGTCCTGACTTTC,CASSLVSDWEAGANVLTF
TRBJ1-4,TRBV28,-,-,TGTGCCAGCAGTTTAGGGGCAGGAAGGGGTGAAAAACTGTTTTTT,CASSLGAGRGEKLFF
TRBJ2-7,TRBV4-3,TRBD2,-,TGCGCCAGCAGCCAGGTAACCGGGACTAGCTCCGAGCAGTACTTC,CASSQVTGTSSEQYF
TRBJ1-2,TRBV19,-,-,TGTGCCAGTAGTCGTACTACTAACTATGGCTACACCTTC,CASSRTTNYGYTF
TRBJ1-5,TRBV5-5,-,-,TGTGCCAGCAGCTCCCCCACAGGGCTGGGCAATCAGCCCCAGCATTTT,CASSSPTGLGNQPQHF
TRBJ1-1,TRBV11-2,-,-,TGTGCCAGCAGCCACACCCAAGACAGTCCTGAAGCTTTCTTT,CASSHTQDSPEAFF
TRBJ2-1,TRBV11-3,TRBD2,-,TGTGCCAGCAGCTTCAGTCGGGGGGGGCCGGGAAATGAGCAGTTCTTC,CASSFSRGGPGNEQFF
TRBJ2-7,TRBV19,-,-,TGTGCCAGTAGTTTTGCCGGTAGATACGAGCAGTACTTC,CASSFAGRYEQYF
TRBJ2-1,TRBV24-1,-,few,TGTGCCACCAGTGATTTTCGGGGGGCAAGTAATGAGCAGTTCTTC,CATSDFRGASNEQFF
TRBJ2-7,TRBV9,TRBD1,-,TGTGCCAGCAGCCCCGCGGGACAGGGAGCCGAGCAGTACTTC,CASSPAGQGAEQYF
TRBJ2-1,TRBV19,-,-,TGTGCCAGTAAGGACGGGAATCCGTACAATGAGCAGTTCTTC,CASKDGNPYNEQFF
TRBJ2-1,TRBV29-1,-,-,TGCAGCCTCCGGGACTCGAGCTCCTACAATGAGCAGTTCTTC,CSLRDSSSYNEQFF
TRBJ1-5,TRBV27,TRBD1,-,TGTGCCAGCAGTTTAGGGACAGGGGGGAATCAGCCCCAGCATTTT,CASSLGTGGNQPQHF
TRBJ2-2,TRBV29-1,TRBD2,-,TGCAGCGTTGATACCCCGGGACTAGCGGACGGGGAGCTGTTTTTT,CSVDTPGLADGELFF
TRBJ2-1,TRBV24-1,TRBD1,-,TGTGCCACCAGTGATCCCGGACAGGGACGCTACAATGAGCAGTTCTTC,CATSDPGQGRYNEQFF
TRBJ2-7,TRBV10-2,TRBD1,-,TGCGCCAGCAGCCGGGGACAGGTGACCTACGAGCAGTACTTC,CASSRGQVTYEQYF
TRBJ1-5,TRBV6-5,TRBD1,few,TGTGCCAGCCGCAGAGGACAGGGAGGGCAGCCCCAGCATTTT,CASRRGQGGQPQHF
TRBJ2-7,TRBV2,TRBD2,-,TGTGCCAGCAGCCACGGACTAGCGGGAGTGTACGAGCAGTACTTC,CASSHGLAGVYEQYF
TRBJ1-6,TRBV7-7,-,-,TGTGCTAGCAGCTTAGATCACGCAGGGGTGTTAGGTTCACCCCTCCACTTT,CASSLDHAGVLGSPLHF
TRBJ2-7,TRBV16,-,-,TGTGCCAGCAGCCAAGGACAGTCCTACGAGCAGTACTTC,CASSQGQSYEQYF
TRBJ1-3,TRBV3-1/TRBV3-2,-,-,TGTGCCAGCAGCCCCCGCGGCGGAACCGCTGGAAACACCATATATTTT,CASSPRGGTAGNTIYF
TRBJ2-2,TRBV7-2,-,-,TGTGCCAGCAGCTTGACACGCCAGAACACCGGGGAGCTGTTTTTT,CASSLTRQNTGELFF
TRBJ1-5,TRBV21-1,-,-,TGTGCCAGCAGCGGGACAGGGGGCGGTCGAATGGATCAGCCCCAGCATTTT,CASSGTGGGRMDQPQHF
TRBJ2-7,TRBV5-6,TRBD2,-,TGTGCCAGCAGCTTGGGACTAGCGGGAGGGCCACTCGAGCAGTACTTC,CASSLGLAGGPLEQYF
TRBJ2-3,TRBV28,TRBD2,-,TGTGCCAGCAGACTAACTAGCGGGAGGGCGCAGTATTTT,CASRLTSGRAQYF
TRBJ1-2,TRBV27,-,-,TGTGCCAGCAGTCAGTTCGGGGTCCCCACGGCCACCGGGGTCGGCTACACCTTC,CASSQFGVPTATGVGYTF
TRBJ1-6,TRBV14,-,once,TGTGCCAGCAGCCAAGTTAGGGGCTCACCCCTCCACTTT,CASSQVRGSPLHF
TRBJ1-6,TRBV18,TRBD1,-,TGTGCCAGCTCACCGGGACAGGGTCGTTCACCCCTCCACTTT,CASSPGQGRSPLHF
TRBJ2-5,TRBV7-7,TRBD1,-,TGTGCTAGCAGCTTACAGGGGTCAGAGACCCAGTACTTC,CASSLQGSETQYF
TRBJ2-3,TRBV24-1,TRBD2,-,TGTGCCACCAGTGATCCCGGGACTAGCCGGACGCAGTATTTT,CATSDPGTSRTQYF
TRBJ2-3,TRBV4-3,TRBD1,-,TGCGCCAGCAGCCAAGATTTCGGGACAGGGAGCGTGGATACGCAGTATTTT,CASSQDFGTGSVDTQYF
TRBJ1-1,TRBV6-6,-,few,TGTGCCAGCAGTTACGATGCCGGGGGCACTGAAGCTTTCTTT,CASSYDAGGTEAFF
TRBJ2-7,TRBV20-1,-,-,TGCAGTGCTAGTGGGGCCGTGGACGAGCAGTACTTC,CSASGAVDEQYF
TRBJ2-7,TRBV7-2,-,-,TGTGCCAGCAGCTTACTTAGCGGCCAATTGAGCTCCTACGAGCAGTACTTC,CASSLLSGQLSSYEQYF
TRBJ2-5,TRBV5-1,TRBD1,-,TGCGCCAGCAGCTTAGGGGGCTCCGGGGAGACCCAGTACTTC,CASSLGGSGETQYF
TRBJ2-7,TRBV4-3,-,-,TGCGCCAGCAGCCAAATAGTGGGCAGACCCCTCGAGCAGTACTTC,CASSQIVGRPLEQYF
TRBJ2-7,TRBV4-3,-,-,TGCGCCAGCAGCCAAGATGCAAACAGATACGAGCAGTACTTC,CASSQDANRYEQYF
TRBJ2-7,TRBV12-3/TRBV12-4,-,-,TGTGCCAGCAGTCGACAGTCCTACGAGCAGTACTTC,CASSRQSYEQYF
TRBJ2-7,TRBV2,-,-,TGTGCCAGCAGCAGGGAATCTACCTACGAGCAGTACTTC,CASSRESTYEQYF
TRBJ2-7,TRBV20-1,-,-,TGCAGTGCTAGTCTCTACGGCGGGAACTACGAGCAGTACTTC,CSASLYGGNYEQYF
TRBJ2-7,TRBV7-8,TRBD1,few,TGTGCCAGCAGCCCTTCCACAGGGGGATACGAGCAGTACTTC,CASSPSTGGYEQYF
TRBJ2-7,TRBV28,TRBD1,few,TGTGCCAGCAGTTCACGGACAGGGAAAGACGAGCAGTACTTC,CASSSRTGKDEQYF